This is a list of T cell receptor beta chains from one sample in a study of blood T cell repertoires in COVID-19. The protocol was immunoSEQ multiplex PCR, while the TCRdb copy is restricted to in-frame clones and leaves out a portion. The sample consists of 52,000 or so clones, roughly 87% of them appearing once. The sample comprised peripheral blood. All receptors derive from a man aged 35-49 years with COVID-19, enrolled during active disease. Both conserved end residues are part of each CDR3. The order of the fields is clone size, V gene, J gene, D gene, CDR3 protein, CDR3 DNA. D genes are given only for firm matches. Clone sizes are given selectively: once, few, many, or a class where the clone is expanded.

once	TRBV9	TRBJ1-6	TRBD1	CASSVSTGDNSPLHF	TGTGCCAGCAGCGTAAGTACAGGGGATAATTCACCCCTCCACTTT
NA	TRBV2	TRBJ1-5	NA	CASTLDGLNQPQHF	TGTGCCAGCACCCTGGACGGACTCAATCAGCCCCAGCATTTT
NA	TRBV7-2	TRBJ1-1	NA	CASSLADGVEAFF	TGTGCCAGCAGCTTGGCCGACGGGGTCGAAGCTTTCTTT
few	TRBV16	TRBJ1-2	NA	CASSPGAGVGGYTF	TGTGCCAGCAGCCCCGGGGCAGGGGTGGGTGGCTACACCTTC
NA	TRBV5-6	TRBJ2-7	NA	CASSLGGNYYEQYF	TGTGCCAGCAGCTTGGGCGGGAACTACTACGAGCAGTACTTC
NA	TRBV25-1	TRBJ2-6	NA	CASELGDSGANVLTF	TGTGCCAGTGAGCTAGGGGACTCTGGGGCCAACGTCCTGACTTTC
NA	TRBV6-1	TRBJ1-6	TRBD1	CASSEGQGRRGNSPLHF	TGTGCCAGCAGTGAAGGACAGGGTCGAAGAGGTAATTCACCCCTCCACTTT
NA	TRBV7-9	TRBJ1-2	TRBD1	CASSLAAQGAYGYTF	TGTGCCAGCAGCTTAGCGGCACAGGGGGCCTATGGCTACACCTTC
NA	TRBV6-1	TRBJ2-3	TRBD2	CASSDPPRPSGDTQYF	TGTGCCAGCAGTGATCCTCCGCGGCCTAGCGGGGATACGCAGTATTTT
NA	TRBV5-4	TRBJ1-2	TRBD1	CASSPGRQGSYGYTF	TGTGCCAGCAGTCCGGGGCGACAGGGGAGCTATGGCTACACCTTC
NA	TRBV6-5	TRBJ1-5	NA	CASEGRRGSNQPQHF	TGTGCCAGCGAAGGGAGGCGGGGTAGCAATCAGCCCCAGCATTTT
once	TRBV30	TRBJ1-1	TRBD1	CAWSFKGARVLNTEAFF	TGTGCCTGGAGTTTTAAGGGGGCGCGGGTGTTGAACACTGAAGCTTTCTTT
NA	TRBV10-3	TRBJ1-6	TRBD1	CAIKGSGQSNSPLHF	TGTGCCATTAAAGGGTCGGGACAGTCTAATTCACCCCTCCACTTT
NA	TRBV9	TRBJ1-5	TRBD1	CASSGTGGDQPQHF	TGTGCCAGCAGCGGGACAGGGGGCGATCAGCCCCAGCATTTT
NA	TRBV7-2	TRBJ2-7	NA	CASSYSDFYEQYF	TGTGCCAGCAGCTATAGCGATTTCTACGAGCAGTACTTC
NA	TRBV24-1	TRBJ2-1	TRBD2	CATSDRLAGDYNEQFF	TGTGCCACCAGTGATCGACTAGCGGGGGACTACAATGAGCAGTTCTTC
NA	TRBV11-2	TRBJ2-3	NA	CASSGGPGGRTDTQYF	TGTGCCAGCAGCGGCGGGCCCGGGGGGCGCACAGATACGCAGTATTTT
NA	TRBV2	TRBJ2-1	TRBD1	CASSRQGPYNEQFF	TGTGCCAGCAGTAGACAGGGTCCCTACAATGAGCAGTTCTTC
NA	TRBV27	TRBJ1-1	NA	CASSLYRFSEAFF	TGTGCCAGCAGTTTATATCGGTTTTCTGAAGCTTTCTTT
NA	TRBV29-1	TRBJ1-2	TRBD1	CSVEGQGAENYGYTF	TGCAGCGTTGAAGGGCAGGGGGCTGAAAACTATGGCTACACCTTC
NA	TRBV29-1	TRBJ2-2	TRBD2	CSVGLASGSTGELFF	TGCAGCGTTGGGTTGGCTAGCGGATCCACCGGGGAGCTGTTTTTT
few	TRBV6-6	TRBJ2-2	NA	CASLGGAWSGELFF	TGTGCCAGCCTGGGGGGGGCGTGGAGCGGGGAGCTGTTTTTT
NA	TRBV7-9	TRBJ1-6	NA	CASSDTVLGQNSPLHF	TGTGCCAGCAGCGACACAGTGTTGGGGCAAAATTCACCCCTCCACTTT
once	TRBV19	TRBJ1-5	NA	CASRWSDNSNQPQHF	TGTGCCAGTAGATGGTCAGACAATAGCAATCAGCCCCAGCATTTT
NA	TRBV5-1	TRBJ1-1	NA	CASSPNILNTEAFF	TGCGCCAGCAGCCCCAACATTTTGAACACTGAAGCTTTCTTT
NA	TRBV12-5	TRBJ1-3	TRBD1	CASGLVLGTGSGNTIYF	TGTGCTAGTGGTTTGGTACTTGGGACAGGATCTGGAAACACCATATATTTT
NA	TRBV9	TRBJ2-1	NA	CASSVVSGNIGEQFF	TGTGCCAGCAGCGTAGTTAGCGGTAATATCGGTGAGCAGTTCTTC
NA	TRBV10-2	TRBJ1-4	NA	CASSGSGIEKLFF	TGCGCCAGCTCGGGGTCCGGGATAGAAAAACTGTTTTTT
once	TRBV4-1	TRBJ2-1	NA	CASSQEGRSSYNEQFF	TGCGCCAGCAGCCAAGAGGGGCGGAGCTCCTACAATGAACAGTTCTTC